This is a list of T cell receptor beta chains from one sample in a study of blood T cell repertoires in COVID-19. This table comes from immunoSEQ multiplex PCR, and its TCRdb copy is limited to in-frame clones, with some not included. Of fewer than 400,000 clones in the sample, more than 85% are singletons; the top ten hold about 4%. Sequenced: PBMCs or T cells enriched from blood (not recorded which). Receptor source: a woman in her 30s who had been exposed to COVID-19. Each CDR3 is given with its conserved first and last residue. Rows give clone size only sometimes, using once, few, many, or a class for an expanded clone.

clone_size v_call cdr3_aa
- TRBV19 CASSIGTGVGDGYTF
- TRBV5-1 CASSPSGLAGSYNEQFF
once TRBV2 CASSEGQIYEQYF
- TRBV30 CAWSEGLTYEQYF
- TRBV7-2 CASSSQGRSTEAFF
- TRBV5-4 CASSDSSYGYTF
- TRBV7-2 CASSSYHRALSNQPQHF
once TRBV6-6 CAGGQGNYGYTF
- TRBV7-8 CASIATGRGGEQYF
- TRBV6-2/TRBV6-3 CASSYGAIANSPLHF
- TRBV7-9 CASSSLRDRGLYGYTF
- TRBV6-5 CASSYRPTGQLGEQYF
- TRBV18 CASSPAQGYEQYF
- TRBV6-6 CASRDRGGYGYTF
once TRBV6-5 CASRGDRARYF
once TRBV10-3 CAISERVAGEETQYF
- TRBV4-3 CASSQDRQTSGGVLTGELFF